This T cell receptor (beta chain) emerged from a study of cytomegalovirus exposure and HLA in healthy donors. The PCR used 60 Vbeta and 13 Jbeta primers. Profiling relied on immunoSEQ multiplex PCR, and the TCRdb table lists in-frame clones only, not all of them. The specimen's table records tens of thousands of clones. Of note for this clone: Its matching antigen is unknown.

Study-level points and caveats: Later on, an analysis tied 15,000 or so TCR beta sequences to HLA alleles at 0.05 false discovery rate. High specificity and sensitivity for cytomegalovirus status were reported for the classifier.

What was sequenced was PBMCs. The origin of this receptor is a human donor in good health.

The CDR3 sequence: CASSFQGLSNQPQHF. The CDR3 DNA is TGTGCCAGCAGTTTTCAGGGGCTGAGCAATCAGCCCCAGCATTTT. V and J are TRBV27 and TRBJ1-5; maybe TRBD1 (6 bases). Per the germline V gene, CDR1 is MNHEY and CDR2 is SMNVEV (reference sequence). V was clipped by 3 bases and J by 1 base, with 10 bases between them. The CDR3 is 15 residues long.